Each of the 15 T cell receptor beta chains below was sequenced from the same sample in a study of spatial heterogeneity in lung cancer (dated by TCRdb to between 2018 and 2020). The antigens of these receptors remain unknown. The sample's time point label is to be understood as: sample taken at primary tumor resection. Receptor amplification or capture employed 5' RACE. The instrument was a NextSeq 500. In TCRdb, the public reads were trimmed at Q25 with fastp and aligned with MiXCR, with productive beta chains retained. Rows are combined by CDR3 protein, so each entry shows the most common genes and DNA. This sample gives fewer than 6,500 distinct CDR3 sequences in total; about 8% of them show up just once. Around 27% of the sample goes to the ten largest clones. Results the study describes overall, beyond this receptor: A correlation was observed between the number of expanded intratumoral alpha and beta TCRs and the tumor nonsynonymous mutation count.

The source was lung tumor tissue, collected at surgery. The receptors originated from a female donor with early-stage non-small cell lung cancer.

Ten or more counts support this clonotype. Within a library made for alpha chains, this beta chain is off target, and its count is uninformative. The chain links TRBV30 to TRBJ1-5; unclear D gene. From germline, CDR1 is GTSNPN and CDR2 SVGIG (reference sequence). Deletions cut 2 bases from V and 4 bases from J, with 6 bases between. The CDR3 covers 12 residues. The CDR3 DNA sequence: TGTGCCTGGAGTAGAGGGAATCAGCCCCAGCATTTT. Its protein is CAWSRGNQPQHF.

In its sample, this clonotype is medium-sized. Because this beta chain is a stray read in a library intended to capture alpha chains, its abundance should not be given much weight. This chain's CDR3 is CASSHYPGQGGNQPQHF. The CDR3 DNA reads as TGTGCCAGCTCACACTATCCGGGACAGGGTGGTAATCAGCCCCAGCATTTT. The gene calls are TRBV7-2 and TRBJ1-5; 9 bases line up with TRBD1. The V gene end was trimmed by 8 bases and the J gene end by 4 bases; junction bases not matched to a gene: 15. Germline values: CDR1 SGHTA, CDR2 FQGNSA. CDR3 size: 17 residues.

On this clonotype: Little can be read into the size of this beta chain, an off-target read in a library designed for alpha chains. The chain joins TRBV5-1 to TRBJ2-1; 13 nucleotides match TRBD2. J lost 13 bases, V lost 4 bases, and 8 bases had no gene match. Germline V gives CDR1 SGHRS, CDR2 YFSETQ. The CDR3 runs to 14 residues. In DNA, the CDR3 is TGCGCCAGCAGCCGCGGGACTAGCGGGGAGTTTCAGTTCTTC. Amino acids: CASSRGTSGEFQFF.

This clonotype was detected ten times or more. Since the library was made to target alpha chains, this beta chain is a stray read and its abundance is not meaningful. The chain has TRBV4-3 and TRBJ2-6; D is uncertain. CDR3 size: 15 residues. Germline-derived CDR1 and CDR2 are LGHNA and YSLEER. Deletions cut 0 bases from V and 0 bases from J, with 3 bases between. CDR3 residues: CASSQDISGANVLTF. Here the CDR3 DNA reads TGCGCCAGCAGCCAAGACATCTCTGGGGCCAACGTCCTGACTTTC.

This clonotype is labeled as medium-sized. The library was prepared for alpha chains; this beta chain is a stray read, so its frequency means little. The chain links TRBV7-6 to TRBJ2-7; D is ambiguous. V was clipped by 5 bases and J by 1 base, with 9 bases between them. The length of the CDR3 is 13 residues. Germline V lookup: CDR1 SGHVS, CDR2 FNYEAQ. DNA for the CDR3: TGTGCCAGCAGCCGTAGTCTGTCCTACGAGCAGTACTTC. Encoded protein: CASSRSLSYEQYF.

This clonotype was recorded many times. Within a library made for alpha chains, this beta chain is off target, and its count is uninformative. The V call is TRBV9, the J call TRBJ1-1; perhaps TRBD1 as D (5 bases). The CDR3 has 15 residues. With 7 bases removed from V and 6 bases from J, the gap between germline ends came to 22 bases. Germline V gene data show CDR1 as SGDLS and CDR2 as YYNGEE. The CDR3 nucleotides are TGTGCCAGCCCCGCCTGGACTGGGGGGATTCCTGAAGCTTTCTTT. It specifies CASPAWTGGIPEAFF.

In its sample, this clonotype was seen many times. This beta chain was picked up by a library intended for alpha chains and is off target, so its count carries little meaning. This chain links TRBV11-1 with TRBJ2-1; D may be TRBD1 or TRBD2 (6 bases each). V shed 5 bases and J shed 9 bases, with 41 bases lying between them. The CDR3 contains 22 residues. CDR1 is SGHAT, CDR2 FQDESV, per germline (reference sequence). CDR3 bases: TGTGCCAGCAGCCCCGGGACTTCTGTAGTTGGGGGCCTTCTTGCAACCTGGAGTGAGCAGTTCTTC. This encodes CASSPGTSVVGGLLATWSEQFF. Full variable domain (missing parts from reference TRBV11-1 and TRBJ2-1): EAEVAQSPRYKITEKSQAVAFWCDPISGHATLYWYRQILGQGPELLVQFQDESVVDDSQLPKDRFSAERLKGVDSTLKIQPAELGDSAMYLCASSPGTSVVGGLLATWSEQFFGPGTRLTVL.

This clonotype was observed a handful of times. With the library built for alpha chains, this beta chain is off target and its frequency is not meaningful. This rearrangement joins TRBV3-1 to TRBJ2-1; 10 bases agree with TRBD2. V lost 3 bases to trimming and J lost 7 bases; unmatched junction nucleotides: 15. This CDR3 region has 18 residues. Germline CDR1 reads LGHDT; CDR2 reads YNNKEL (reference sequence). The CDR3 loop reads CASSHNPKSGGARNEQFF. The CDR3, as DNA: TGTGCCAGCAGCCATAATCCAAAAAGCGGGGGGGCCCGGAATGAGCAGTTCTTC.

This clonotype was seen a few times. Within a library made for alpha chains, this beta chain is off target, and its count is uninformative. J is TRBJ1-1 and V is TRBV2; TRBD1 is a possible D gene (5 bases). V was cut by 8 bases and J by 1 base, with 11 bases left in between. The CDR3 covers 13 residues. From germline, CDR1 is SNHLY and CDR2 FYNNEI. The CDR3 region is CASLSTENTEAFF. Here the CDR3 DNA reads TGTGCCAGCCTTTCGACAGAGAACACTGAAGCTTTCTTT.

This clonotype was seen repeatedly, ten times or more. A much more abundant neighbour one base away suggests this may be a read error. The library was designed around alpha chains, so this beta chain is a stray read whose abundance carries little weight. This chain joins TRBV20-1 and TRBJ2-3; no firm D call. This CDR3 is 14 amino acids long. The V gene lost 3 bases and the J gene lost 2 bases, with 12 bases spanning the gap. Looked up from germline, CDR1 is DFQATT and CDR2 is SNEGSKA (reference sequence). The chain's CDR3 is CSASLMGDTDTQYF. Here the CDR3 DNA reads TGCAGTGCTAGTCTCATGGGTGACACAGATACGCAGTATTTT.

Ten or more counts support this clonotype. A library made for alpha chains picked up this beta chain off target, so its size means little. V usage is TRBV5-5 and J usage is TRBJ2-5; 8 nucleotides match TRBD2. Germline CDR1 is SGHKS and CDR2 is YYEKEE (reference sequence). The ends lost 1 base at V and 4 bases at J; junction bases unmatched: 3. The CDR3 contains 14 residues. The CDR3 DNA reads TGTGCCAGCAGCTTGAGACTAGCGTCAGAGACCCAGTACTTC. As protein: CASSLRLASETQYF.

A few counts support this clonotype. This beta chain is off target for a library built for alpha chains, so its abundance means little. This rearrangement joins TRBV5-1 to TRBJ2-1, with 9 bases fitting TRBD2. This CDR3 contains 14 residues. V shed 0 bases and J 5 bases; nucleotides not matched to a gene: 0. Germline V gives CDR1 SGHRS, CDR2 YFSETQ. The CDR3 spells CASSLGGRDNEQFF. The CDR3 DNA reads TGCGCCAGCAGCTTGGGCGGGAGGGACAATGAGCAGTTCTTC.

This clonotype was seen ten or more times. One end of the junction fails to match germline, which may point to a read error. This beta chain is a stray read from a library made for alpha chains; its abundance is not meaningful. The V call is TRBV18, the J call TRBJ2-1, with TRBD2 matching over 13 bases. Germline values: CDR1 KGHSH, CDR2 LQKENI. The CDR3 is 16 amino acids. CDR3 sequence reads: CANSRTSGGGYNEQFF. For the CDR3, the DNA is TGTGCCAACTCACGGACTAGCGGGGGAGGCTACAATGAGCAGTTCTTC. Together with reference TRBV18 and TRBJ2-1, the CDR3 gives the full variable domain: NAGVMQNPRHLVRRRGQEARLRCSPMKGHSHVYWYRQLPEEGLKFMVYLQKENIIDESGMPKERFSAEFPKEGPSILRIQQVVRGDSAAYFCANSRTSGGGYNEQFFGPGTRLTVL.

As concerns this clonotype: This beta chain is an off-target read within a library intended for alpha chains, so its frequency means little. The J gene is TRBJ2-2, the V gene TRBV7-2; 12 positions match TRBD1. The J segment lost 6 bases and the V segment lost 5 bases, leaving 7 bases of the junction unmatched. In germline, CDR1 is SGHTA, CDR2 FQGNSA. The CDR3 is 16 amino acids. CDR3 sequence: CASSRGTGGLPGELFF. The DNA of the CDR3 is TGTGCCAGCAGCCGTGGGACAGGGGGCCTACCCGGGGAGCTGTTTTTT.

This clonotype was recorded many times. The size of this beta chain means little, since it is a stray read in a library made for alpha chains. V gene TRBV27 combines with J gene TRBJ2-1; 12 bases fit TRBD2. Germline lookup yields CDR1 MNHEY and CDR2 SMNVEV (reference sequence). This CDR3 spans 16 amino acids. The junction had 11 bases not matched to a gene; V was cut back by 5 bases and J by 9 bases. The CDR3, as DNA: TGTGCCAGCAGTCCTCCTCTAGCGGGGGGGTTTGTTGAGCAGTTCTTC. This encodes CASSPPLAGGFVEQFF.